The rows below give T cell receptor beta chains drawn from one sample of a study of T-cell memory formation after mild COVID-19. Each CDR3 protein gets one entry after TCRdb re-called the 5' RACE reads with MiXCR. The table lists 530,000 or so distinct CDR3 sequences, roughly 17% of them singletons. Specimen: PBMCs or a T cell subset sorted from them (not recorded which). Receptor source: an adult woman who had mild COVID-19 (a few samples of this study predate the infection). Cell type and time point are not known. The conserved cysteine and the conserved F or W are not part of the CDR3 here.

v_gene	j_gene	CDR3aa
TRBV27	TRBJ2-4	ASSSRTPTLVNIQY
TRBV12-3/TRBV12-4	TRBJ2-1	ASSMTYNEQF
TRBV7-8	TRBJ2-7	ASSLGARASYEQY
TRBV12-3/TRBV12-4	TRBJ2-7	ASSQAGAVSYEQY
TRBV7-2	TRBJ2-1	ASSFGLALNEQF
TRBV10-3	TRBJ2-7	AISGWGTEQY
TRBV4-1	TRBJ2-7	ASSQSPPYEQY
TRBV12-3/TRBV12-4	TRBJ1-2	ASSPNVTSGYT
TRBV20-1	TRBJ1-2	SARDQGGGYGYT
TRBV7-2	TRBJ2-5	ASSSKGTRETQY
TRBV4-1	TRBJ1-5	ASSPAGQGSQPQH
TRBV6-5	TRBJ1-2	ASRGTGYT
TRBV7-3	TRBJ2-1	ASSLDGVPGENEQF